The 5 T cell receptor beta chains reported below all come from one sample, sequenced in a study of T cell repertoires in cytomegalovirus infection. MiXCR, applied by TCRdb to the reads, yields one record per CDR3 protein. The table lists 290,000 or so distinct CDR3 sequences, about 26% of them singletons. The sequencing input was PBMCs. The source is a human donor in good health (CMV status not recorded). Some clones in this sample may be carry-over from other donors' samples.

The V and J genes are TRBV20-1 and TRBJ2-3, with D perhaps matching TRBD1 or TRBD2 (5 bases each). The CDR3 consists of 14 residues. The germline V gene has CDR1 DFQATT and CDR2 SNEGSKA (reference sequence). The V and J ends lost 7 bases and 4 bases respectively, with 18 bases between them. CDR3 amino acids: CSVVGGAGADTQYF. The CDR3 DNA reads TGCAGTGTAGTTGGTGGGGCCGGGGCAGATACGCAGTATTTT.

This chain connects TRBV28 to TRBJ2-7; weak D call: TRBD1 (6 bases). The V gene's germline CDR1 is MDHEN and CDR2 SYDVKM. Trimming removed 0 bases at V and 4 bases at J, with 16 bases between. The CDR3 sequence is 16 residues long. CDR3 in DNA: TGTGCCAGCAGTTTATGGGGGGACACCCTCTGGTACGAGCAGTACTTC. Translated, it gives CASSLWGDTLWYEQYF. The complete variable domain, with remaining parts taken from reference TRBV28 and TRBJ2-7, reads DVKVTQSSRYLVKRTGEKVFLECVQDMDHENMFWYRQDPGLGLRLIYFSYDVKMKEKGDIPEGYSVSREKKERFSLILESASTNQTSMYLCASSLWGDTLWYEQYFGPGTRLTVT.

The chain joins TRBV6-1 to TRBJ2-7; a possible D gene is TRBD2 (6 bases). V was clipped by 5 bases and J by 3 bases, with 14 bases between them. Germline V lookup: CDR1 MNHNS, CDR2 SASEGT. The CDR3 has 14 amino acids. The DNA for the CDR3 is TGTGCCAGCAGTTATGTAGGGAGGAACTACGAGCAGTACTTC. Translation: CASSYVGRNYEQYF.

This clonotype was observed a few times. The CDR3 protein is CASSLTSMGNEQYF. CDR3 sequence (DNA): TGTGCCAGCAGCTTAACGTCGATGGGGAACGAGCAGTACTTC. The chain links TRBV7-9 to TRBJ2-7; D remains ambiguous. Trimming left V 2 bases short and J 5 bases short, with 13 bases between. CDR1 SEHNR and CDR2 FQNEAQ come from the germline V gene (reference sequence). The CDR3 is 14 residues long.

This clonotype was counted between two and nine times. The rearrangement joins TRBV4-1 to TRBJ2-2; TRBD2 might be the D (5 bases). V was shortened by 0 bases and J by 6 bases, with 11 bases between the two germline ends. Germline values: CDR1 MGHRA, CDR2 YSYEKL. This CDR3 is built from 15 residues. DNA for the CDR3: TGCGCCAGCAGCCAAGATCTAGGAGGTCCCGGGGAGCTGTTTTTT. Amino acid sequence: CASSQDLGGPGELFF.